The 26 T cell receptor beta chains in this list originate from one sample, sequenced in a study of cytomegalovirus exposure and HLA in healthy donors. PCR used 60 Vbeta primers and 13 Jbeta primers. Some clones are missing from TCRdb's copy, which holds only in-frame ones; the method was immunoSEQ multiplex PCR. The repertoire includes fewer than 180,000 clones, roughly three quarters of them detected once, and 3% to 4% sits in the top ten. Sample: PBMCs. The receptor source for this set is a human donor in good health.

V gene TRBV2 combines with J gene TRBJ1-5; D is undetermined. V was clipped by 8 bases and J by 0 bases, with 8 bases between them. This CDR3 comprises 13 residues. CDR1 is SNHLY, CDR2 FYNNEI, per germline. The CDR3: CASGRDSNQPQHF. CDR3 nucleotides: TGTGCCAGCGGGCGGGATAGCAATCAGCCCCAGCATTTT. Together with reference TRBV2 and TRBJ1-5, the CDR3 gives the full variable domain: EPEVTQTPSHQVTQMGQEVILRCVPISNHLYFYWYRQILGQKVEFLVSFYNNEISEKSEIFDDQFSVERPDGSNFTLKIRSTKLEDSAMYFCASGRDSNQPQHFGDGTRLSIL.

This chain uses TRBV6-1 with TRBJ2-3, with 8 bases matching TRBD2. Germline loops: CDR1 MNHNS, CDR2 SASEGT. The CDR3 runs 13 residues. With V trimmed by 6 bases and J by 5 bases, 4 bases remained unmatched. CDR3 coding DNA: TGTGCCAGCAGCGGGGGGGCAGGAGATACGCAGTATTTT. Translating gives CASSGGAGDTQYF.

This clone was seen once. The rearrangement uses TRBV7-2 and TRBJ2-5; TRBD2 might be the D (5 bases). V was shortened by 1 base and J by 1 base, with 10 bases between the two germline ends. Germline V gene data show CDR1 as SGHTA and CDR2 as FQGNSA. This CDR3 contains 15 residues. CDR3 sequence (DNA): TGTGCCAGCAGCTTAGGACTAACATTCCAAGAGACCCAGTACTTC. Protein product: CASSLGLTFQETQYF. Combining the CDR3 with reference TRBV7-2 and TRBJ2-5 gives the whole variable domain GAGVSQSPSNKVTEKGKDVELRCDPISGHTALYWYRQSLGQGLEFLIYFQGNSAPDKSGLPSDRFSAERTGGSVSTLTIQRTQQEDSAVYLCASSLGLTFQETQYFGPGTRLLVL.

The V gene is TRBV7-8, the J gene TRBJ2-1; 10 bases match TRBD2. With 5 bases clipped from V and 8 bases from J, the junction kept 9 bases outside the gene matches. The CDR3 is 15 amino acids. CDR1 and CDR2 from the germline V gene are SGHVS and FQNEAQ. The CDR3 protein is CASSRGSGGAHEQFF. For the CDR3, the DNA is TGTGCCAGCAGCCGAGGGAGCGGGGGGGCCCATGAGCAGTTCTTC.

This chain links TRBV28 with TRBJ2-7; TRBD2 might be the D (5 bases). The CDR3 has 16 amino acids. Germline CDR1 is MDHEN and CDR2 is SYDVKM. V dropped 6 bases and J dropped 6 bases, with 24 bases sitting between them. Here the CDR3 DNA reads TGTGCCAGCAGCCCTATTACTTTCGAGGGATCGCCCGAGCAGTACTTC. Encoded protein: CASSPITFEGSPEQYF.

The chain recombines TRBV5-6 with TRBJ1-2; TRBD1 might be the D (6 bases). CDR1 SGHDT and CDR2 YYEEEE come from the germline V gene. The V end lost 1 base, the J end lost 0 bases, and 16 bases lay between the germline ends. This CDR3 has 17 amino acids. The CDR3 reads CASSLPTGTLANYGYTF. The CDR3 DNA is TGTGCCAGCAGCTTGCCGACAGGAACCCTCGCTAACTATGGCTACACCTTC.

J is TRBJ1-3 and V is TRBV19, with no clear D. The V and J ends lost 7 bases and 0 bases respectively, with 13 bases between them. Germline V gene lookup returns CDR1 LNHDA and CDR2 SQIVND (reference sequence). This CDR3 has 15 amino acids. Here the CDR3 DNA reads TGTGCCAGTACCGGCGGTTGGATCTCTGGAAACACCATATATTTT. Translated: CASTGGWISGNTIYF.

This sequence joins TRBV7-2 and TRBJ1-2; 8 bases line up with TRBD1. V was clipped by 5 bases and J by 4 bases; unmatched bases: 3. Per germline, CDR1 SGHTA and CDR2 FQGNSA. This CDR3 is 13 amino acids long. CDR3 sequence reads: CASSPDRGYGYTF. The CDR3 region has the DNA TGTGCCAGCAGCCCCGACAGGGGCTATGGCTACACCTTC.

This chain joins TRBV11-2 and TRBJ2-1; D is ambiguous. V dropped 0 bases and J dropped 7 bases, with 7 bases sitting between them. Germline lookup yields CDR1 SGHAT and CDR2 FQNNGV. CDR3 length equals 13 residues. The CDR3 sequence is CASSLDRANEQFF. The CDR3 DNA reads TGTGCCAGCAGCTTAGATCGAGCGAATGAGCAGTTCTTC. Using reference TRBV11-2 and TRBJ2-1 for the parts outside the CDR3, the full variable domain is EAGVAQSPRYKIIEKRQSVAFWCNPISGHATLYWYQQILGQGPKLLIQFQNNGVVDDSQLPKDRFSAERLKGVDSTLKIQPAKLEDSAVYLCASSLDRANEQFFGPGTRLTVL.

J is TRBJ1-2 and V is TRBV5-1, with D unresolved. This CDR3 spans 16 amino acids. Germline loops: CDR1 SGHRS, CDR2 YFSETQ. V was clipped by 0 bases and J by 4 bases, with 16 bases between them. The CDR3 region is CASSLGLTIHLYGYTF. CDR3 nucleotides: TGCGCCAGCAGCTTGGGGCTAACTATTCATCTCTATGGCTACACCTTC. The full variable domain, its missing parts supplied by reference TRBV5-1 and TRBJ1-2, is KAGVTQTPRYLIKTRGQQVTLSCSPISGHRSVSWYQQTPGQGLQFLFEYFSETQRNKGNFPGRFSGRQFSNSRSEMNVSTLELGDSALYLCASSLGLTIHLYGYTFGSGTRLTVV.

DNA of the CDR3: TGTGCCAGCAGCAAAGAGAGGAGGGACTATCCCTACGAGCAGTACTTC. Its translation: CASSKERRDYPYEQYF. This rearrangement joins TRBV21-1 to TRBJ2-7; the D call in the table, TRBD2, was not verified against the DNA. TRBV21-1 is tagged as a pseudogene. The CDR3 covers 16 residues.

V and J are TRBV5-1 and TRBJ2-7; TRBD2 matches at 12 bases. This CDR3 is built from 16 residues. Germline trimming cut 0 bases from V and 3 bases from J; bases unmatched to any gene: 4. Per the germline V gene, CDR1 is SGHRS and CDR2 is YFSETQ. CDR3 in amino acids: CASSLDWTSGVYEQYF. DNA of the CDR3: TGCGCCAGCAGCTTGGATTGGACTAGCGGGGTCTACGAGCAGTACTTC.

The V call is TRBV28, the J call TRBJ2-1; 8 positions agree with TRBD1. The CDR3 covers 16 residues. Germline V gives CDR1 MDHEN, CDR2 SYDVKM. V shed 1 base, J shed 6 bases, and the junction held 8 bases outside the gene matches. This CDR3 is CASSLFRDRFFNEQFF. The CDR3 nucleotides are TGTGCCAGCAGTTTATTCCGGGACAGGTTTTTCAATGAGCAGTTCTTC.

This rearrangement joins TRBV5-1 to TRBJ1-3; no clear D gene. Germline V gives CDR1 SGHRS, CDR2 YFSETQ. V dropped 0 bases and J dropped 2 bases, with 12 bases sitting between them. The CDR3 covers 16 residues. The CDR3 region is CASSLGRGKTGNTIYF. The CDR3 DNA reads as TGCGCCAGCAGCTTGGGGCGAGGGAAAACTGGAAACACCATATATTTT.

This clone appeared a few times. J is TRBJ2-1 and V is TRBV14, with 11 bases lining up with TRBD2. The CDR3 spans 19 residues. Germline V gives CDR1 SGHDN, CDR2 FVKESK. Unmatched junction bases numbered 15, after V lost 2 bases and J lost 6 bases. The CDR3 coding sequence is TGTGCCAGCAGCCAAATGAGTAGGGCTAGCGGGAGGTTCACCAATGAGCAGTTCTTC. Its translation is CASSQMSRASGRFTNEQFF.

This chain links TRBV2 with TRBJ1-1, with TRBD1 as a possible D gene (5 bases). The germline CDR1 and CDR2 sequences are SNHLY and FYNNEI. CDR3 length: 11 residues. The V and J ends lost 6 bases and 13 bases respectively, with 15 bases between them. CDR3 region: CASRLQGYGFF. DNA for the CDR3: TGTGCCAGCAGACTCCAGGGATATGGTTTCTTT. The full variable domain, with the rest looked up from reference TRBV2 and TRBJ1-1, is EPEVTQTPSHQVTQMGQEVILRCVPISNHLYFYWYRQILGQKVEFLVSFYNNEISEKSEIFDDQFSVERPDGSNFTLKIRSTKLEDSAMYFCASRLQGYGFFGQGTRLTVV.

The chain recombines TRBV30 with TRBJ2-5; weak D call: TRBD1 (6 bases). The germline V gene encodes CDR1 GTSNPN and CDR2 SVGIG (reference sequence). V was trimmed by 4 bases and J by 1 base, leaving 10 bases between them. CDR3 size: 13 residues. CDR3 sequence reads: CAWKGQSQETQYF. The CDR3, as DNA: TGTGCCTGGAAAGGACAGTCCCAAGAGACCCAGTACTTC.

The gene calls are TRBV6-6 and TRBJ2-1; 7 nucleotides match TRBD2. This CDR3 has 12 residues. CDR1 is MNHNY, CDR2 SVGAGI, per germline (reference sequence). J was trimmed by 13 bases and V by 5 bases; bases with no gene match: 8. The CDR3 nucleotides read TGTGCCAGCAGTCCCTCGACGGGGGGACAGTTCTTC. Amino acid sequence: CASSPSTGGQFF.

This CDR3 reads CASSLKTGNTEAFF. Here the CDR3 DNA reads TGTGCCAGCTCACTAAAGACGGGGAACACTGAAGCTTTCTTT. The chain employs TRBV18 and TRBJ1-1; D is ambiguous. V was pared by 4 bases and J by 1 base, with 10 bases between. The CDR3 is 14 amino acids. Germline CDR1 and CDR2: KGHSH and LQKENI.

The chain joins TRBV6-5 to TRBJ2-1; 11 bases line up with TRBD2. The CDR3 is 15 amino acids. Germline V gene sequence: CDR1 MNHEY, CDR2 SVGAGI. After removal of 6 bases from V and 8 bases from J, the junction contained 9 bases not matched to a gene. The CDR3, as DNA: TGTGCCAGCAGGTCTTATAGCGGGGGGGCTTATGAGCAGTTCTTC. Translation: CASRSYSGGAYEQFF.

This clone was seen a single time. The chain combines TRBV7-3 with TRBJ1-3; tentatively, D is TRBD1 (6 bases). Trimming pared 5 bases from V and 4 bases from J, leaving 12 bases between. Germline-derived CDR1 and CDR2 are SGHTA and FQGTGA. This CDR3 has 14 residues. The CDR3 region has the DNA TGTGCCAGCAGCCCGGCAGGGGTCGGAAACACCATATATTTT. Translation gives CASSPAGVGNTIYF. Full variable domain (missing parts from reference TRBV7-3 and TRBJ1-3): GAGVSQTPSNKVTEKGKYVELRCDPISGHTALYWYRQSLGQGPEFLIYFQGTGAADDSGLPNDRFFAVRPEGSVSTLKIQRTERGDSAVYLCASSPAGVGNTIYFGEGSWLTVV.

The chain is built from TRBV6-5 and TRBJ2-1; 9 bases line up with TRBD2. Germline-derived CDR1 and CDR2 are MNHEY and SVGAGI. The J segment lost 1 base and the V segment lost 6 bases, leaving 4 bases of the junction unmatched. The CDR3 has 15 residues. CDR3 in amino acids: CASSLAGLSYNEQFF. The CDR3 DNA reads as TGTGCCAGCAGCCTAGCGGGACTGTCCTACAATGAGCAGTTCTTC.

The rearrangement joins TRBV27 to TRBJ2-1; 9 bases fit TRBD2. CDR1 MNHEY and CDR2 SMNVEV come from the germline V gene (reference sequence). The CDR3 is 15 residues long. With 3 bases clipped from V and 7 bases from J, the junction kept 7 bases outside the gene matches. The CDR3 DNA sequence: TGTGCCAGCAGTTTTACGGCGGGAGGGTGGAATGAGCAGTTCTTC. Residues: CASSFTAGGWNEQFF.

V is TRBV6-1 and J is TRBJ1-5; 7 bases agree with TRBD1. V shed 6 bases, J shed 4 bases, and the junction held 6 bases outside the gene matches. This CDR3 has 14 residues. CDR1 and CDR2 from the germline V gene are MNHNS and SASEGT. CDR3: CASSRTGPNQPQHF. CDR3 in DNA: TGTGCCAGCAGCCGGACAGGACCGAATCAGCCCCAGCATTTT.

Notes on this clone: At one end, the junction sequence differs from germline, possibly due to a read error. The chain is built from TRBV19 and TRBJ1-1; 7 positions match TRBD1. Germline V CDR1 and CDR2: LNHDA, SQIVND (reference sequence). This CDR3 has 13 residues. The CDR3 spells CASNIQGYAAAFF. Written as DNA, the CDR3 is TGTGCCAGTAATATACAGGGGTACGCCGCGGCTTTCTTT.

The genes are TRBV7-9 and TRBJ2-3, with no clear D. Germline V gene data show CDR1 as SEHNR and CDR2 as FQNEAQ (reference sequence). CDR3 length equals 15 residues. Trimming removed 4 bases from V and 1 base from J, with 12 bases in between. In DNA form, the CDR3 reads TGTGCCAGCAGCTCAGATGGGCAGGGCACAGATACGCAGTATTTT. Translated, it gives CASSSDGQGTDTQYF. Supplemented by reference TRBV7-9 and TRBJ2-3, the full variable domain reads DTGVSQNPRHKITKRGQNVTFRCDPISEHNRLYWYRQTLGQGPEFLTYFQNEAQLEKSRLLSDRFSAERPKGSFSTLEIQRTEQGDSAMYLCASSSDGQGTDTQYFGPGTRLTVL.